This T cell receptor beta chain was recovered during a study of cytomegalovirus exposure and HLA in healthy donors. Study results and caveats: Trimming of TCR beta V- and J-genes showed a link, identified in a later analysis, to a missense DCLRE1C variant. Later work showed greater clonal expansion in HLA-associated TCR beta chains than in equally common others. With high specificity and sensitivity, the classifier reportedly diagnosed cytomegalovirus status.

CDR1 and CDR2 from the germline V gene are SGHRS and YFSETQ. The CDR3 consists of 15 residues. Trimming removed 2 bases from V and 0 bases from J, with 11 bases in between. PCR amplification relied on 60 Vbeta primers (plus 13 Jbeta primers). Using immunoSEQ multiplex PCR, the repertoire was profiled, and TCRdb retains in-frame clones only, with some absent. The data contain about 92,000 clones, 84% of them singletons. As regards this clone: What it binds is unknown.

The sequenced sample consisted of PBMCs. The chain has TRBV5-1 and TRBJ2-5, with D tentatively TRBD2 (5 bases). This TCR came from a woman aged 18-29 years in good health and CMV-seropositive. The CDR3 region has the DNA TGCGCCAGCAGCTTCGGGTCGGGAAACCAAGAGACCCAGTACTTC. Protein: CASSFGSGNQETQYF.